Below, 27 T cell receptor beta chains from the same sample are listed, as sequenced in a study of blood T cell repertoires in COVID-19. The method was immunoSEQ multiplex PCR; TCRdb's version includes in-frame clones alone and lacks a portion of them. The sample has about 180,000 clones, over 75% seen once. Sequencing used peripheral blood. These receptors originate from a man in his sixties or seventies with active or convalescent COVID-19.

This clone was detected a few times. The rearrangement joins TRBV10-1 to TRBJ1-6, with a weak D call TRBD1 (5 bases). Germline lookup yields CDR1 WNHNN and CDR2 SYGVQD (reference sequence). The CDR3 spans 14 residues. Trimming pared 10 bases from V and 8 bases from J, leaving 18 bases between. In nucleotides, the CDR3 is TGCGCCAACCGACCCACCGGGGGGGATTCACCCCTCCACTTT. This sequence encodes CANRPTGGDSPLHF.

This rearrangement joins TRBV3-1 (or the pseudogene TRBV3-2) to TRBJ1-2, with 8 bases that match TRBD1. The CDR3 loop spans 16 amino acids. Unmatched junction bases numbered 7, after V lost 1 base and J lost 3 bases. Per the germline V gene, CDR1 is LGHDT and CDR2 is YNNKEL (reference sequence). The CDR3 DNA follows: TGTGCCAGCAGCCAAGGGGCAGGGGGCCTCGACTATGGCTACACCTTC. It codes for CASSQGAGGLDYGYTF.

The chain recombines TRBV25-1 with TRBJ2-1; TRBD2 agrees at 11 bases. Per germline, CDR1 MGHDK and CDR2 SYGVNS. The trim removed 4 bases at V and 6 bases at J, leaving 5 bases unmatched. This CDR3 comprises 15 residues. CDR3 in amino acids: CASSGLAGGINEQFF. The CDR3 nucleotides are TGTGCCAGCAGTGGTCTAGCGGGGGGAATCAATGAGCAGTTCTTC.

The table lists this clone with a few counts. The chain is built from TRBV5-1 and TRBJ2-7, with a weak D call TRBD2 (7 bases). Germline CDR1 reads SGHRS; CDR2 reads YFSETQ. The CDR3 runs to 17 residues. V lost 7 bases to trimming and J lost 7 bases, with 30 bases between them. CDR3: CASALVTGGAGNEEQYF. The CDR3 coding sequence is TGCGCCAGCGCCTTGGTGACGGGGGGCGCGGGTAATGAAGAGCAGTACTTC.

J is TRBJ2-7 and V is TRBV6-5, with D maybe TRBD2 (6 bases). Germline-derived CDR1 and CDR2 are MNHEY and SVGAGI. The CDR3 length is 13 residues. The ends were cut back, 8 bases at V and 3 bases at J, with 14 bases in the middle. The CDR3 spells CASGGNPDYEQYF. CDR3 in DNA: TGTGCCAGCGGGGGGAACCCGGACTACGAGCAGTACTTC.

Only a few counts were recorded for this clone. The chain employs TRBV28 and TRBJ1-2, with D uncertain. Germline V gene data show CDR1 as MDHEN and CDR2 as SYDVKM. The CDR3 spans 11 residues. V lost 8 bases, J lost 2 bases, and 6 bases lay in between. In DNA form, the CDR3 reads TGTGCCAGCCGGGGAAACTATGGCTACACCTTC. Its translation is CASRGNYGYTF.

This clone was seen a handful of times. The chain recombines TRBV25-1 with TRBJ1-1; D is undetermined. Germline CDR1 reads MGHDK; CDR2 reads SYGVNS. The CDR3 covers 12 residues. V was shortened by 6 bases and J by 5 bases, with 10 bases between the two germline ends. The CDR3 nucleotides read TGTGCCAGCAGAAGAGATACTACTGAAGCTTTCTTT. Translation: CASRRDTTEAFF.

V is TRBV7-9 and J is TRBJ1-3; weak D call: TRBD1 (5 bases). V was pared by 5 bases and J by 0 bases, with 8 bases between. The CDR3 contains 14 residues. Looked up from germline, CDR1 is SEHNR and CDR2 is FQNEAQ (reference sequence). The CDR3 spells CASSPTASGNTIYF. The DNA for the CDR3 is TGTGCCAGCAGCCCGACAGCCTCTGGAAACACCATATATTTT.

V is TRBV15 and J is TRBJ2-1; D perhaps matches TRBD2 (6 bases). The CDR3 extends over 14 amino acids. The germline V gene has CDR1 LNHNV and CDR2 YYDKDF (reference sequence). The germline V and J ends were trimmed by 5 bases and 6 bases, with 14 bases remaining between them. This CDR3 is CATSGSSAPNEQFF. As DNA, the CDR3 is TGTGCCACCAGCGGGTCTAGCGCCCCCAATGAGCAGTTCTTC.

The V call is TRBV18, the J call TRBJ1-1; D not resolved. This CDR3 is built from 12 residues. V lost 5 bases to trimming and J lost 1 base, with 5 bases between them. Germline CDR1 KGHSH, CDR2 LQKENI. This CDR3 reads CASSGGNTEAFF. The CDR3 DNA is TGTGCCAGCTCAGGAGGGAACACTGAAGCTTTCTTT.

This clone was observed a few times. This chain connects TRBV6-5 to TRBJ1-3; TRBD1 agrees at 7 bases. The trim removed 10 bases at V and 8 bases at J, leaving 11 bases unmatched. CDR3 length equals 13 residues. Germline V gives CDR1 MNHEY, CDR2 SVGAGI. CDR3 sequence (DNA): TGTGCCACCAGGACAGGCCGAGGGGACACCATATATTTT. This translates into CATRTGRGDTIYF.

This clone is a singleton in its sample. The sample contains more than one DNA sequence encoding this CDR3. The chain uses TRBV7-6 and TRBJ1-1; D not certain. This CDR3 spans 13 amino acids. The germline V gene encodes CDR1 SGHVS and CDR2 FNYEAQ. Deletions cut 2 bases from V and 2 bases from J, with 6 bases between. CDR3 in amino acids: CASSLQVNTEAFF. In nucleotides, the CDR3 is TGTGCCAGCAGCTTACAGGTAAACACTGAAGCTTTCTTT.

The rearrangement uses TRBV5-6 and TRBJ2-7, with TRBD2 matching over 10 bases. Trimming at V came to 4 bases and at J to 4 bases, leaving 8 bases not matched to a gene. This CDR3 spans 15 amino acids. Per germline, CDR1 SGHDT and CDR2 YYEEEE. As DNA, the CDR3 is TGTGCCAGCAGCCAGCAGCGGGAGGGTGGATACGAGCAGTACTTC. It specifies CASSQQREGGYEQYF. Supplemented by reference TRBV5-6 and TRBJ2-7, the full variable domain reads DAGVTQSPTHLIKTRGQQVTLRCSPKSGHDTVSWYQQALGQGPQFIFQYYEEEERQRGNFPDRFSGHQFPNYSSELNVNALLLGDSALYLCASSQQREGGYEQYFGPGTRLTVT.

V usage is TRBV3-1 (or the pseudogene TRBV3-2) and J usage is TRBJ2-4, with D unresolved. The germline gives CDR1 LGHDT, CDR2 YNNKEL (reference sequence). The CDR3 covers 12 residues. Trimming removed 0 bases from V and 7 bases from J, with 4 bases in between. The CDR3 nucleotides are TGTGCCAGCAGCCAAGATCAGAACATTCAGTACTTC. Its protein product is CASSQDQNIQYF.

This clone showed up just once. The DNA of the CDR3 is TGTGCCTGGATTAAAACAGGGGGTAGAACCGGGGAGCTGTTTTTT. This sequence encodes CAWIKTGGRTGELFF. V and J are TRBV30 and TRBJ2-2, with 8 bases identical to TRBD1. CDR3 size: 15 residues. J lost 5 bases, V lost 4 bases, and 9 bases had no gene match. The V gene's germline CDR1 is GTSNPN and CDR2 SVGIG (reference sequence). Together with reference TRBV30 and TRBJ2-2, the CDR3 gives the full variable domain: SQTIHQWPATLVQPVGSPLSLECTVEGTSNPNLYWYRQAAGRGLQLLFYSVGIGQISSEVPQNLSASRPQDRQFILSSKKLLLSDSGFYLCAWIKTGGRTGELFFGEGSRLTVL.

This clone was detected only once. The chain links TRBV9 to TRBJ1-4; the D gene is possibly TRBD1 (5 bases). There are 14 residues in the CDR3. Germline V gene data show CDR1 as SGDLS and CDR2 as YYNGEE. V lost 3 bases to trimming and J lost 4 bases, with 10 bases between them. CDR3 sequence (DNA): TGTGCCAGCAGCGAGACAGCTAATAATGAAAAACTGTTTTTT. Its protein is CASSETANNEKLFF.

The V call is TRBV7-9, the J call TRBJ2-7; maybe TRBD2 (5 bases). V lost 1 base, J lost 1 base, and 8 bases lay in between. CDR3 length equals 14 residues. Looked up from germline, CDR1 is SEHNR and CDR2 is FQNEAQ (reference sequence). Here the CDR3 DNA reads TGTGCCAGCAGCTTAGGACGGACTTCCTACGAGCAGTACTTC. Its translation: CASSLGRTSYEQYF.

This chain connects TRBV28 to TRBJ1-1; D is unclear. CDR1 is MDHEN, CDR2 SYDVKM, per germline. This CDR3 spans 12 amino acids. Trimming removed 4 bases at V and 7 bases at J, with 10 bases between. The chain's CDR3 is CASSWSGIEAFF. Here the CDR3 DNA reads TGTGCCAGCAGTTGGTCGGGGATTGAAGCTTTCTTT.

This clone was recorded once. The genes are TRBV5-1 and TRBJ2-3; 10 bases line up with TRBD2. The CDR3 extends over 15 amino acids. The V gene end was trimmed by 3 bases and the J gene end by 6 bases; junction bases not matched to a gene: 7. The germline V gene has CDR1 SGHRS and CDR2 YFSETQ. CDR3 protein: CASSSSGRVGDTQYF. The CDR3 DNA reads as TGCGCCAGCAGCTCAAGCGGGAGGGTTGGGGATACGCAGTATTTT.

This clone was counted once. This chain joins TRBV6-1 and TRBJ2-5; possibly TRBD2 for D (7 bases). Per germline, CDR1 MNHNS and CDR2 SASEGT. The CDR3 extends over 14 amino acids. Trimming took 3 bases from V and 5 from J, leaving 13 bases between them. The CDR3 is CASSDGGAVETQYF. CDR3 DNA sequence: TGTGCCAGCAGTGATGGGGGGGCGGTTGAGACCCAGTACTTC.

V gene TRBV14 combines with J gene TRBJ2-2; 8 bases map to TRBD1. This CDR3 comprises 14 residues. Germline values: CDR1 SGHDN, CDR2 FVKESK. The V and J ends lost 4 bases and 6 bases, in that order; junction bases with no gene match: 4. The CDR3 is CASSRTGRAGELFF. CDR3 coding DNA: TGTGCCAGCAGCCGGACAGGGCGCGCCGGGGAGCTGTTTTTT.

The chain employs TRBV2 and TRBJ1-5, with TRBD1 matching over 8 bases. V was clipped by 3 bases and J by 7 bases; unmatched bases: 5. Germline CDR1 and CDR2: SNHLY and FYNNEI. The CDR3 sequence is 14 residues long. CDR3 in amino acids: CASSEDRDGQPQHF. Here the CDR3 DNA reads TGTGCCAGCAGTGAGGACAGGGATGGACAGCCCCAGCATTTT.

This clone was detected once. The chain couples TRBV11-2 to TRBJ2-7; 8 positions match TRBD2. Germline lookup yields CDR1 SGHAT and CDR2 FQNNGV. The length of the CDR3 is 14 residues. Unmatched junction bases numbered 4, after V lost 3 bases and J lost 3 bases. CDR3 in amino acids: CASSFGTRDYEQYF. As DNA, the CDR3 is TGTGCCAGCAGCTTCGGGACTAGAGACTACGAGCAGTACTTC.

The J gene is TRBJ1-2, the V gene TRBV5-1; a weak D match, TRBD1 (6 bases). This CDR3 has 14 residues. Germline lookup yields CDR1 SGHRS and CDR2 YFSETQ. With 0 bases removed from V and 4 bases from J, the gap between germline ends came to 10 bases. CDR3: CASSLAGTPYGYTF. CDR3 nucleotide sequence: TGCGCCAGCAGCTTGGCAGGGACACCCTATGGCTACACCTTC.

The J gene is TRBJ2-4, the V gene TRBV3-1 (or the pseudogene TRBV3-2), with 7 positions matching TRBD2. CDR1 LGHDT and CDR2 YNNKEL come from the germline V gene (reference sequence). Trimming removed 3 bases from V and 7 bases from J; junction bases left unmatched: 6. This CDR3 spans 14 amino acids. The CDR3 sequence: CASSQREGYNIQYF. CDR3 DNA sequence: TGTGCCAGCAGCCAGAGGGAGGGGTATAACATTCAGTACTTC.

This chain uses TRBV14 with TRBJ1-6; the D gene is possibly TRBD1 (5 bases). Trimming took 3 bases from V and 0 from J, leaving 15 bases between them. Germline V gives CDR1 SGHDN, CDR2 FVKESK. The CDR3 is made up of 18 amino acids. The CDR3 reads CASSQVAGKSSYNSPLHF. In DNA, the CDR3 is TGTGCCAGCAGCCAGGTGGCAGGGAAGAGCTCCTATAATTCACCCCTCCACTTT. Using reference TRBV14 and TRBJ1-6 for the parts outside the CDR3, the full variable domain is EAGVTQFPSHSVIEKGQTVTLRCDPISGHDNLYWYRRVMGKEIKFLLHFVKESKQDESGMPNNRFLAERTGGTYSTLKVQPAELEDSGVYFCASSQVAGKSSYNSPLHFGNGTRLTVT.

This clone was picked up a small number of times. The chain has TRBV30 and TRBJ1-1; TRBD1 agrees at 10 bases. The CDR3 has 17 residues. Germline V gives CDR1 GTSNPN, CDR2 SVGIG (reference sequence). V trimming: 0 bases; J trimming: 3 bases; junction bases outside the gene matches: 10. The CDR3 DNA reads TGTGCCTGGAGTGTATCCGCTACCGGGACAGGGGACACTGAAGCTTTCTTT. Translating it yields CAWSVSATGTGDTEAFF. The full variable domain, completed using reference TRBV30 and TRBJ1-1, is SQTIHQWPATLVQPVGSPLSLECTVEGTSNPNLYWYRQAAGRGLQLLFYSVGIGQISSEVPQNLSASRPQDRQFILSSKKLLLSDSGFYLCAWSVSATGTGDTEAFFGQGTRLTVV.